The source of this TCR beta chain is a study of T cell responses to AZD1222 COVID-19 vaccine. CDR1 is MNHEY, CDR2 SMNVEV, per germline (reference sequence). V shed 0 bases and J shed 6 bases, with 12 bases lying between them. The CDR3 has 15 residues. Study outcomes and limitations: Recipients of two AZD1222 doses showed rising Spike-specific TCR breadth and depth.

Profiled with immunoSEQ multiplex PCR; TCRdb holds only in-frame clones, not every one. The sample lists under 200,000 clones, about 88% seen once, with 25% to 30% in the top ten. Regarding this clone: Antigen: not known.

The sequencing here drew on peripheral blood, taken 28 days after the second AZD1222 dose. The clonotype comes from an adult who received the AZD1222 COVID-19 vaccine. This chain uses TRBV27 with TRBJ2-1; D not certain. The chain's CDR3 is CASSLSTVLANEQFF. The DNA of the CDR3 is TGTGCCAGCAGTTTATCCACAGTGTTGGCCAATGAGCAGTTCTTC.